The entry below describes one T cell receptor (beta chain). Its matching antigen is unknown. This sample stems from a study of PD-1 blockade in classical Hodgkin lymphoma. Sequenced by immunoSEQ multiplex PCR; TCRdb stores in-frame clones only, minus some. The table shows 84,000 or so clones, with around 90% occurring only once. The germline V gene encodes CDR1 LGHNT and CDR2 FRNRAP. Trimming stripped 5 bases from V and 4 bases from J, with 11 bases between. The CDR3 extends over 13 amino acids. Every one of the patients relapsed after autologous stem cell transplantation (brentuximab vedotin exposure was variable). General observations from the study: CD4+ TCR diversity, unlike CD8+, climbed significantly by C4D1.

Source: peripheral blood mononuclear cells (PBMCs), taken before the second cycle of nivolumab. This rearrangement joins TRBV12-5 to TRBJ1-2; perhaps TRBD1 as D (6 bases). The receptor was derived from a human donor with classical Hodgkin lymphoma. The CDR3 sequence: CASGPGQLYGYTF. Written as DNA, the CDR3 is TGTGCTAGTGGTCCCGGACAGCTCTATGGCTACACCTTC.